This TCR beta chain was found in a study of cytomegalovirus exposure and HLA in healthy donors. The germline gives CDR1 MNHEY, CDR2 SMNVEV (reference sequence). The CDR3 runs to 15 residues. The J segment lost 3 bases and the V segment lost 4 bases, leaving 9 bases of the junction unmatched. The PCR was carried out with 60 Vbeta primers and 13 Jbeta primers. Produced via immunoSEQ multiplex PCR; TCRdb's table is partial and in-frame only. The sample includes approximately 220,000 clones, 65% to 85% of them seen just once. This sequence joins TRBV27 and TRBJ2-7, with TRBD1 matching over 7 bases. The source of this sequence is a man under 40 in good health and CMV-seronegative. Sequencing input: PBMCs. The CDR3 DNA follows: TGTGCCAGCAGTTCAGCAGGGGGTAAGAGCTACGAGCAGTACTTC. Protein product: CASSSAGGKSYEQYF.